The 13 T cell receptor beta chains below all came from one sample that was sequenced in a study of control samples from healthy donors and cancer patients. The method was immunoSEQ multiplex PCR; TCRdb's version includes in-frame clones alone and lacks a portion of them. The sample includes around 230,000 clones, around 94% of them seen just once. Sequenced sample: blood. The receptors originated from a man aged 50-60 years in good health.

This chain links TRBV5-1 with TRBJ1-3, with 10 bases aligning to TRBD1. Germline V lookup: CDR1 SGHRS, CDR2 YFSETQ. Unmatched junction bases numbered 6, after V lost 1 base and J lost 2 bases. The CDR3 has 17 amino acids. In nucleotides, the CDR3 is TGCGCCAGCAGCTTGATGGGACAGGGGACGACTGGAAACACCATATATTTT. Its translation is CASSLMGQGTTGNTIYF. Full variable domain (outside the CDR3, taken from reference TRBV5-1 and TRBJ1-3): KAGVTQTPRYLIKTRGQQVTLSCSPISGHRSVSWYQQTPGQGLQFLFEYFSETQRNKGNFPGRFSGRQFSNSRSEMNVSTLELGDSALYLCASSLMGQGTTGNTIYFGEGSWLTVV.

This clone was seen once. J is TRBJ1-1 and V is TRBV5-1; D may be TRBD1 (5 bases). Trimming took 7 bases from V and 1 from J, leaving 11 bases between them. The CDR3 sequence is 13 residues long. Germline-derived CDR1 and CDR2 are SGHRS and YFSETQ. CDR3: CASGGEANTEAFF. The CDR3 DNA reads TGCGCCAGCGGGGGGGAAGCGAACACTGAAGCTTTCTTT. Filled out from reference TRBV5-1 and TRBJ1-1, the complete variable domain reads KAGVTQTPRYLIKTRGQQVTLSCSPISGHRSVSWYQQTPGQGLQFLFEYFSETQRNKGNFPGRFSGRQFSNSRSEMNVSTLELGDSALYLCASGGEANTEAFFGQGTRLTVV.

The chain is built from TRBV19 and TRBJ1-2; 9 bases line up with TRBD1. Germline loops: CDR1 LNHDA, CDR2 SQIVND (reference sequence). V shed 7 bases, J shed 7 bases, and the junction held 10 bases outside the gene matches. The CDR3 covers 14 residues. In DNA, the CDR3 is TGTGCCAGTACGGATACGGACAGGGGCCGTGGCTACACCTTC. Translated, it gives CASTDTDRGRGYTF.

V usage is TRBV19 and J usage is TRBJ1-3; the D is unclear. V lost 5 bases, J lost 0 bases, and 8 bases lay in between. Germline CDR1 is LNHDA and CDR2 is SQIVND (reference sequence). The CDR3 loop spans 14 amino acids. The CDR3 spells CASSDWGSGNTIYF. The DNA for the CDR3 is TGTGCCAGTAGTGATTGGGGCTCTGGAAACACCATATATTTT.

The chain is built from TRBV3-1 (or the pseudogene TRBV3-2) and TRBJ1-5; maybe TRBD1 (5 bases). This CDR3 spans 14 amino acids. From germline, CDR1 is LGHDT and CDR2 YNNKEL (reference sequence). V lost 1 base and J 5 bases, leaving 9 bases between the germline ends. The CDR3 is CASSQAGDYQPQHF. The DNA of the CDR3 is TGTGCCAGCAGCCAAGCTGGGGACTATCAGCCCCAGCATTTT.

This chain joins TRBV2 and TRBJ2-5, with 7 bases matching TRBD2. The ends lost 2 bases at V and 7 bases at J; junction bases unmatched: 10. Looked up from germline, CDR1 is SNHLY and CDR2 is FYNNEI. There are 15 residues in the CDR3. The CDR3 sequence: CASSEFGTTLGTQYF. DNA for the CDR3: TGTGCCAGCAGTGAATTTGGGACTACCCTTGGGACCCAGTACTTC.

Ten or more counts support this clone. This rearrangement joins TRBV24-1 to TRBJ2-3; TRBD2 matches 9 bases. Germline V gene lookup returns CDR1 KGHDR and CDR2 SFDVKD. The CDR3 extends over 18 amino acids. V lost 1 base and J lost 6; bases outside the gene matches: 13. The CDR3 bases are TGTGCCACCAGTGATTTTCCGGGCCTAGCGGGGAAGGGCGATACGCAGTATTTT. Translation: CATSDFPGLAGKGDTQYF.

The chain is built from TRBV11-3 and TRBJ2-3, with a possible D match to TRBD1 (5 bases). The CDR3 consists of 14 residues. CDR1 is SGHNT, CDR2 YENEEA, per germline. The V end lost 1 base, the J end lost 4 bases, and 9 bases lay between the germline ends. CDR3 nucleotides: TGTGCCAGCAGCTTAGCCCCAGGGTCAGATACGCAGTATTTT. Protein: CASSLAPGSDTQYF.

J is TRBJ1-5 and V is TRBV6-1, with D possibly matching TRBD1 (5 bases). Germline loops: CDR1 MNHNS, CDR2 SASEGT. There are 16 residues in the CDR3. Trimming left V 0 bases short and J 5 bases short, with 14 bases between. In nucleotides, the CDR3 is TGTGCCAGCAGTGAAGCAGGAGGGCTGGGGGATCAGCCCCAGCATTTT. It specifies CASSEAGGLGDQPQHF.

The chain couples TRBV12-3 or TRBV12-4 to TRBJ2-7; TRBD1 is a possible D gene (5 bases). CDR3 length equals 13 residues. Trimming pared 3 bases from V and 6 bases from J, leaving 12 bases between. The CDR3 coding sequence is TGTGCCAGCAGTTTCATAGGGGAAGGCGAGCAGTACTTC. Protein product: CASSFIGEGEQYF.

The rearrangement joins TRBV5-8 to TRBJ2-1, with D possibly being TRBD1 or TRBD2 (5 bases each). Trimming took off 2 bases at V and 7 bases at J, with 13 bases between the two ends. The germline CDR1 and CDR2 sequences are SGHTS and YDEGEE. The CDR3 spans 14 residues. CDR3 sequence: CASSFPGTVNEQFF. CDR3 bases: TGTGCCAGCAGCTTCCCCGGGACCGTAAATGAGCAGTTCTTC.

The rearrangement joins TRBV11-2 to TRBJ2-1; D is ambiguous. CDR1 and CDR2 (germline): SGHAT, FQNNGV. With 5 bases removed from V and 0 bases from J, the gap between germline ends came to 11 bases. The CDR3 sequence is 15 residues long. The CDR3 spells CASSLYASSYNEQFF. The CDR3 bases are TGTGCCAGCAGCCTTTATGCATCCTCCTACAATGAGCAGTTCTTC.

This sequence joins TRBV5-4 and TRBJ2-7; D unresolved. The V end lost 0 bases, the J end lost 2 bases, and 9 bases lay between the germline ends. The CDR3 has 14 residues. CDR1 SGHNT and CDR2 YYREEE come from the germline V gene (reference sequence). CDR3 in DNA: TGTGCCAGCAGCTTGGCCCCTTTAGCCTACGAGCAGTACTTC. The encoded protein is CASSLAPLAYEQYF.